The 30 T cell receptor beta chains below were found in one sample sequenced in a study of cytomegalovirus exposure and HLA in healthy donors. PCR employed 60 Vbeta and 13 Jbeta primers. Profiled with immunoSEQ multiplex PCR; TCRdb holds only in-frame clones, not every one. In the table there are some 210,000 clones, around 87% of which are singletons. The sequencing input was PBMCs. These receptors originate from a man aged 25 to 40 in good health and CMV-seronegative.

The chain is built from TRBV19 and TRBJ2-2; D is perhaps TRBD2 (6 bases). CDR1 LNHDA and CDR2 SQIVND come from the germline V gene (reference sequence). The CDR3 is 15 residues long. The V end lost 8 bases, the J end lost 5 bases, and 18 bases lay between the germline ends. As DNA, the CDR3 is TGTGCCAGTCTCGGGACTTCAGTCTATACCGGGGAGCTGTTTTTT. Translating gives CASLGTSVYTGELFF.

The rearrangement joins TRBV28 to TRBJ2-1; 9 bases are a match to TRBD1. Germline lookup yields CDR1 MDHEN and CDR2 SYDVKM. The CDR3 totals 16 residues. V trimming: 1 base; J trimming: 1 base; junction bases outside the gene matches: 2. CDR3 region: CASSLLGQGSYNEQFF. The CDR3, as DNA: TGTGCCAGCAGTTTATTGGGACAGGGATCCTACAATGAGCAGTTCTTC.

The rearrangement uses TRBV7-2 and TRBJ2-5; D unresolved. CDR3 length equals 15 residues. The ends were cut back, 4 bases at V and 2 bases at J, with 14 bases in the middle. The germline V gene encodes CDR1 SGHTA and CDR2 FQGNSA. CDR3 in amino acids: CASSSQLVGQETQYF. The CDR3 coding sequence is TGTGCCAGCAGCTCACAATTGGTTGGTCAAGAGACCCAGTACTTC. Full variable domain (remainder filled in from reference TRBV7-2 and TRBJ2-5): GAGVSQSPSNKVTEKGKDVELRCDPISGHTALYWYRQSLGQGLEFLIYFQGNSAPDKSGLPSDRFSAERTGGSVSTLTIQRTQQEDSAVYLCASSSQLVGQETQYFGPGTRLLVL.

This sequence joins TRBV5-6 and TRBJ1-5, with D unclear. This CDR3 comprises 15 residues. The V gene lost 4 bases and the J gene lost 5 bases, with 16 bases spanning the gap. Germline V gene data show CDR1 as SGHDT and CDR2 as YYEEEE. The CDR3 nucleotides read TGTGCCAGCAGCCGCCGACGGCGACTAGATCAGCCCCAGCATTTT. Translation: CASSRRRRLDQPQHF.

CDR3: CASSQSGSGVTEAFF. The CDR3, as DNA: TGTGCCAGCAGCCAATCAGGGTCCGGCGTCACTGAAGCTTTCTTT. J is TRBJ1-1 and V is TRBV14, with D perhaps TRBD1 (5 bases). From germline, CDR1 is SGHDN and CDR2 FVKESK. Trimming took 2 bases from V and 4 from J, leaving 14 bases between them. The CDR3 loop spans 15 amino acids.

The V gene is TRBV2, the J gene TRBJ1-4; unclear D gene. Trimming took 2 bases from V and 4 from J, leaving 14 bases between them. The germline gives CDR1 SNHLY, CDR2 FYNNEI. The CDR3 runs to 16 residues. The CDR3 coding sequence is TGTGCCAGCAGTGAAAACTTGCCAGGCCTTAATGAAAAACTGTTTTTT. Encoded protein: CASSENLPGLNEKLFF.

The chain links TRBV7-9 to TRBJ1-1; TRBD1 aligns across 8 bases. The V segment lost 5 bases and the J segment 8 bases; nucleotides outside the gene matches: 4. This CDR3 contains 12 residues. The germline CDR1 and CDR2 sequences are SEHNR and FQNEAQ (reference sequence). CDR3 sequence reads: CASSRDRTEAFF. CDR3 DNA sequence: TGTGCCAGCAGCCGGGACAGGACAGAAGCTTTCTTT.

The rearrangement links TRBV2 to TRBJ2-5, with D hard to call. The J call may be wrong; the DNA end is better matched by TRBJ2-7. The germline V gene has CDR1 SNHLY and CDR2 FYNNEI. The CDR3 is made up of 13 amino acids. The CDR3 nucleotides read TGTGCCAGCAACAGCCCAGAGACCTACGAGCAGTACTTC. The encoded protein is CASNSPETYEQYF.

This clone has more than one count but fewer than ten. The rearrangement uses TRBV19 and TRBJ2-2, with TRBD2 matching 10 bases. The CDR3 is 14 amino acids. Germline lookup yields CDR1 LNHDA and CDR2 SQIVND (reference sequence). The V and J ends lost 6 bases and 3 bases, in that order; junction bases with no gene match: 1. The CDR3 region is CASRLAGYTGELFF. CDR3 in DNA: TGTGCCAGTAGACTAGCGGGATACACCGGGGAGCTGTTTTTT.

V is TRBV28 and J is TRBJ2-3; TRBD2 aligns across 10 bases. This CDR3 comprises 16 residues. Germline CDR1 is MDHEN and CDR2 is SYDVKM. V lost 3 bases and J lost 2; bases outside the gene matches: 5. The CDR3 DNA follows: TGTGCCAGCAGTTTCCTAACTAGCGGGGCCACAGATACGCAGTATTTT. Translated, it gives CASSFLTSGATDTQYF. The whole variable domain, filled in from reference TRBV28 and TRBJ2-3, reads DVKVTQSSRYLVKRTGEKVFLECVQDMDHENMFWYRQDPGLGLRLIYFSYDVKMKEKGDIPEGYSVSREKKERFSLILESASTNQTSMYLCASSFLTSGATDTQYFGPGTRLTVL.

The V and J genes are TRBV4-1 and TRBJ1-1; D unclear. Looked up from germline, CDR1 is MGHRA and CDR2 is YSYEKL. The CDR3 has 15 amino acids. V lost 4 bases and J lost 11, with 23 bases in between. CDR3 in DNA: TGCGCCAGCAGCCTCGGAGGCCAGTCGGGGTCGCGGGCTTTCTTT. Translating gives CASSLGGQSGSRAFF.

With regard to this clone: In the same sample, other DNA sequences code for this CDR3. This rearrangement joins TRBV2 to TRBJ1-2; D is possibly TRBD1 (6 bases). V lost 11 bases and J 1 base, leaving 11 bases between the germline ends. CDR3 length equals 12 residues. Per germline, CDR1 SNHLY and CDR2 FYNNEI. In DNA, the CDR3 is TGTGCCTCTAAGGGGGATAACTATGGCTACACCTTC. Translating it yields CASKGDNYGYTF.

This clone was counted only a few times. V gene TRBV5-6 combines with J gene TRBJ1-3; D is uncertain. The CDR3 covers 12 residues. Germline V gene sequence: CDR1 SGHDT, CDR2 YYEEEE. V gave up 0 bases and J gave up 10 bases, with 8 bases separating them. CDR3 amino acids: CASSLGPGTIYF. The CDR3 bases are TGTGCCAGCAGCTTGGGGCCGGGGACCATATATTTT.

V usage is TRBV11-2 and J usage is TRBJ1-6; D not resolved. Germline V gene data show CDR1 as SGHAT and CDR2 as FQNNGV. The CDR3 is made up of 14 amino acids. Trimming took 5 bases from V and 7 from J, leaving 12 bases between them. In nucleotides, the CDR3 is TGTGCCAGCAGCCGTGACATTAGGAATTCACCCCTCCACTTT. Its translation is CASSRDIRNSPLHF.

The genes are TRBV5-1 and TRBJ1-5; no clear D. V was cut by 2 bases and J by 5 bases, with 32 bases left in between. The CDR3 is 21 residues long. The germline gives CDR1 SGHRS, CDR2 YFSETQ. CDR3 bases: TGCGCCAGCAGCTTTTTGGTCATGCCCAGGAAACCCCCCCCATTGCATCAGCCCCAGCATTTT. Translated, it gives CASSFLVMPRKPPPLHQPQHF.

This chain joins TRBV4-3 and TRBJ2-3; TRBD2 matches 11 bases. This CDR3 has 17 residues. V shed 2 bases and J 2 bases; nucleotides not matched to a gene: 6. In germline, CDR1 is LGHNA, CDR2 YSLEER. The CDR3 is CASSQLVAGGPTDTQYF. As DNA, the CDR3 is TGCGCCAGCAGCCAACTTGTAGCGGGGGGGCCCACAGATACGCAGTATTTT.

CDR3 DNA: TGTGCCAGCAGCTTAGTCGGAGATGGCTACACCTTC. Protein sequence: CASSLVGDGYTF. V and J are TRBV11-2 and TRBJ1-2; D gene ambiguous. The length of the CDR3 is 12 residues. V lost 1 base to trimming and J lost 6 bases, with 6 bases between them. Germline CDR1 SGHAT, CDR2 FQNNGV. The full variable domain, completed using reference TRBV11-2 and TRBJ1-2, is EAGVAQSPRYKIIEKRQSVAFWCNPISGHATLYWYQQILGQGPKLLIQFQNNGVVDDSQLPKDRFSAERLKGVDSTLKIQPAKLEDSAVYLCASSLVGDGYTFGSGTRLTVV.

The V call is TRBV6-1, the J call TRBJ1-1; possible D gene TRBD1, 5 bases. CDR1 is MNHNS and CDR2 is SASEGT in the germline V gene. The CDR3 is made up of 14 amino acids. The V end lost 1 base, the J end lost 5 bases, and 11 bases lay between the germline ends. The CDR3 nucleotides read TGTGCCAGCAGTGAAGAAGACAGTTGGACTGAAGCTTTCTTT. It translates to CASSEEDSWTEAFF.

The rearrangement uses TRBV2 and TRBJ1-2, with 9 bases fitting TRBD1. The length of the CDR3 is 13 residues. CDR1 is SNHLY, CDR2 FYNNEI, per germline. V shed 6 bases, J shed 7 bases, and the junction held 6 bases outside the gene matches. The DNA of the CDR3 is TGTGCCAGCAGGGGACAGGGCGGTTTTGGCTACACCTTC. It codes for CASRGQGGFGYTF.

J is TRBJ2-3 and V is TRBV11-2; 9 nucleotides match TRBD1. With 5 bases clipped from V and 0 bases from J, the junction kept 6 bases outside the gene matches. This CDR3 comprises 16 residues. The germline gives CDR1 SGHAT, CDR2 FQNNGV. As DNA, the CDR3 is TGTGCCAGCAGCCTAACAGGGGGCCTCAGCACAGATACGCAGTATTTT. As protein: CASSLTGGLSTDTQYF.

This rearrangement joins TRBV5-1 to TRBJ1-4; TRBD1 aligns across 8 bases. The CDR3 is made up of 18 amino acids. V lost 0 bases, J lost 5 bases, and 12 bases stayed unmatched. The V gene's germline CDR1 is SGHRS and CDR2 YFSETQ. CDR3 amino acids: CASSLGVGGGQVNEKLFF. CDR3 coding DNA: TGCGCCAGCAGCTTGGGAGTTGGCGGGGGACAGGTCAATGAAAAACTGTTTTTT.

The chain carries TRBV5-1 and TRBJ2-3, with 10 bases identical to TRBD1. Losses at the gene ends were 4 bases for V and 2 bases for J; bases not matched to a gene: 4. This CDR3 comprises 15 residues. In germline, CDR1 is SGHRS, CDR2 YFSETQ. The CDR3 nucleotides are TGCGCCAGCAGCCCCGGGACAGGGGTCACAGATACGCAGTATTTT. It encodes CASSPGTGVTDTQYF.

This clone was seen a few times. V and J are TRBV6-1 and TRBJ1-1, with D perhaps matching TRBD1 (5 bases). The V end lost 3 bases, the J end lost 6 bases, and 11 bases lay between the germline ends. The CDR3 covers 13 residues. CDR1 is MNHNS, CDR2 SASEGT, per germline. The CDR3 DNA is TGTGCCAGCAGTGACCCGCCGGGGGCTGAAGCTTTCTTT. This encodes CASSDPPGAEAFF.

This clone appeared a few times. The chain carries TRBV29-1 and TRBJ2-5; D gene unclear. The length of the CDR3 is 14 residues. V shed 2 bases and J shed 5 bases, with 15 bases lying between them. Per germline, CDR1 SQVTM and CDR2 ANQGSEA. In DNA form, the CDR3 reads TGCAGCGTTGAAACCGGGTCAAACGGGGAGACCCAGTACTTC. Protein: CSVETGSNGETQYF.

The rearrangement links TRBV5-1 to TRBJ2-1, with D perhaps matching TRBD1 (5 bases). Trimming removed 3 bases at V and 0 bases at J, with 13 bases between. The CDR3 length is 16 residues. In germline, CDR1 is SGHRS, CDR2 YFSETQ. CDR3 in amino acids: CASSSGAGDSYNEQFF. The CDR3 nucleotides are TGCGCCAGCAGCTCTGGGGCTGGGGACTCCTACAATGAGCAGTTCTTC.

J is TRBJ2-7 and V is TRBV2; TRBD2 aligns across 7 bases. After removal of 2 bases from V and 5 bases from J, the junction contained 9 bases not matched to a gene. The germline V gene encodes CDR1 SNHLY and CDR2 FYNNEI. The CDR3 runs to 15 residues. The DNA of the CDR3 is TGTGCCAGCAGTGAAACCGGTGGGGGGGTCAACGAGCAGTACTTC. Encoded protein: CASSETGGGVNEQYF. Full variable domain (missing parts from reference TRBV2 and TRBJ2-7): EPEVTQTPSHQVTQMGQEVILRCVPISNHLYFYWYRQILGQKVEFLVSFYNNEISEKSEIFDDQFSVERPDGSNFTLKIRSTKLEDSAMYFCASSETGGGVNEQYFGPGTRLTVT.

In regard to this clone: The conserved closing phenylalanine or tryptophan is absent in this CDR3, likely reflecting a read error. J is TRBJ2-7 and V is TRBV19; weak D call: TRBD2 (5 bases). The CDR3 is made up of 11 amino acids. The germline gives CDR1 LNHDA, CDR2 SQIVND (reference sequence). V was shortened by 3 bases and J by 6 bases, with 6 bases between the two germline ends. The CDR3 loop reads CASSMGVEQYL. In nucleotides, the CDR3 is TGTGCCAGTAGTATGGGAGTCGAGCAGTACCTC.

This chain connects TRBV15 to TRBJ1-2; 7 nucleotides line up with TRBD1. The V gene's germline CDR1 is LNHNV and CDR2 YYDKDF (reference sequence). After removal of 5 bases from V and 0 bases from J, the junction contained 6 bases not matched to a gene. CDR3 length: 15 amino acids. DNA of the CDR3: TGTGCCACCAGCGGAACAGGGGAAACTAACTATGGCTACACCTTC. Translation gives CATSGTGETNYGYTF.

V gene TRBV5-1 combines with J gene TRBJ2-5; maybe TRBD1 (6 bases). This CDR3 has 15 residues. Looked up from germline, CDR1 is SGHRS and CDR2 is YFSETQ. V shed 0 bases and J shed 1 base, with 10 bases lying between them. This chain's CDR3 is CASSLGGTLQETQYF. The CDR3 nucleotides read TGCGCCAGCAGCTTGGGGGGGACACTCCAAGAGACCCAGTACTTC.

This chain joins TRBV7-2 and TRBJ2-2; 11 nucleotides agree with TRBD2. The trim removed 6 bases at V and 4 bases at J, leaving 4 bases unmatched. In germline, CDR1 is SGHTA, CDR2 FQGNSA. The CDR3 totals 15 residues. CDR3 region: CASSTTSGGTGELFF. CDR3 DNA sequence: TGTGCCAGCAGTACCACTAGCGGGGGCACCGGGGAGCTGTTTTTT.